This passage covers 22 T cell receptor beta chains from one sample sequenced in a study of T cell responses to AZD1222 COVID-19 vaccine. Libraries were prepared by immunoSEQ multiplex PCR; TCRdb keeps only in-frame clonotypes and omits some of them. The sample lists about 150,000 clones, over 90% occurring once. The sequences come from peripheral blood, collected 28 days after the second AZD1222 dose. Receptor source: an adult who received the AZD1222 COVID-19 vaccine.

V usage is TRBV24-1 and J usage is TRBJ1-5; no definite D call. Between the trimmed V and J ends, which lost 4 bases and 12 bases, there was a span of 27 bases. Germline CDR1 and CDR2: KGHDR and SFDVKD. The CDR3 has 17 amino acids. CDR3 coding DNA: TGTGCCACCAGTGACCCCCCGTTGACTCCCCGTCGTGAGTGCCAGCATTTT. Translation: CATSDPPLTPRRECQHF.

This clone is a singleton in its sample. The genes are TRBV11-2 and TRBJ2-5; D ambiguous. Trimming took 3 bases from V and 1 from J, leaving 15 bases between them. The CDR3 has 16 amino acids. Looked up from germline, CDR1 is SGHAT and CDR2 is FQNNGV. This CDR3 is CASSLWIGVAQETQYF. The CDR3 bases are TGTGCCAGCAGCTTGTGGATAGGCGTCGCCCAAGAGACCCAGTACTTC.

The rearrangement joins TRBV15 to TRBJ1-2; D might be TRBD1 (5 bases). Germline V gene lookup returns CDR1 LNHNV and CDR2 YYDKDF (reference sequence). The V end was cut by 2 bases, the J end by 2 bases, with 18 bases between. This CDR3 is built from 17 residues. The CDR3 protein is CATSRPHRDPTNYGYTF. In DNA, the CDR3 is TGTGCCACCAGCAGACCTCACCGGGACCCTACGAACTATGGCTACACCTTC.

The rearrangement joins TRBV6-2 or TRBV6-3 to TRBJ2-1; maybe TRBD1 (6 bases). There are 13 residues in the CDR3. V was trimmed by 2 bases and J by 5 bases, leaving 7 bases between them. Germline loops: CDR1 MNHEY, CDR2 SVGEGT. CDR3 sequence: CASSYGQNNEQFF. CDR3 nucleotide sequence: TGTGCCAGCAGTTACGGACAGAACAATGAGCAGTTCTTC.

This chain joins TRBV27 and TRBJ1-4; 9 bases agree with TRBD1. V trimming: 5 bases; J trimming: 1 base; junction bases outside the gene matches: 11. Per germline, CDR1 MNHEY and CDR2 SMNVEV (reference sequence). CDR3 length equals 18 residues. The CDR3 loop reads CASSPGTGSEITNEKLFF. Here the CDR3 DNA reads TGTGCCAGCAGTCCTGGGACAGGGTCGGAGATAACTAATGAAAAACTGTTTTTT.

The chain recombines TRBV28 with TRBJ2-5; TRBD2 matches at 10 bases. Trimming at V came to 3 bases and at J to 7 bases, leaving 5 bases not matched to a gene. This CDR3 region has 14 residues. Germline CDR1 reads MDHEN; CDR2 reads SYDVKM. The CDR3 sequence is CASSFLAGGGTQYF. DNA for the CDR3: TGTGCCAGCAGTTTCTTAGCGGGAGGTGGGACCCAGTACTTC.

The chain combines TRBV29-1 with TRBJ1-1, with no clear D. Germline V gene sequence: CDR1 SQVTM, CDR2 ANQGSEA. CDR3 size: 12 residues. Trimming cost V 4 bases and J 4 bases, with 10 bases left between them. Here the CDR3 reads CSVGDVVTEAFF. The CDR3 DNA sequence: TGCAGCGTTGGGGATGTCGTCACTGAAGCTTTCTTT.

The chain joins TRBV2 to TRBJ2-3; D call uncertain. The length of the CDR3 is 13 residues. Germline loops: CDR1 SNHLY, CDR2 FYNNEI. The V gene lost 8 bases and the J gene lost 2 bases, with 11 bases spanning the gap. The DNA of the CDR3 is TGTGCCAGCTGCGACTCACACACAGATACGCAGTATTTT. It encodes CASCDSHTDTQYF. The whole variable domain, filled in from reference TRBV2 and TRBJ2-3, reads EPEVTQTPSHQVTQMGQEVILRCVPISNHLYFYWYRQILGQKVEFLVSFYNNEISEKSEIFDDQFSVERPDGSNFTLKIRSTKLEDSAMYFCASCDSHTDTQYFGPGTRLTVL.

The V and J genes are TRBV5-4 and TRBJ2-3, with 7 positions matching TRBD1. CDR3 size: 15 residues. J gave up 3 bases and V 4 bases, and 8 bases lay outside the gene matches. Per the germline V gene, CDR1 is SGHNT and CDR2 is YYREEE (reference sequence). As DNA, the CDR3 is TGTGCCAGCAGCCCCGACAGGGCGAATACAGATACGCAGTATTTT. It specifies CASSPDRANTDTQYF. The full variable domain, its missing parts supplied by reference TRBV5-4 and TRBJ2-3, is ETGVTQSPTHLIKTRGQQVTLRCSSQSGHNTVSWYQQALGQGPQFIFQYYREEENGRGNFPPRFSGLQFPNYSSELNVNALELDDSALYLCASSPDRANTDTQYFGPGTRLTVL.

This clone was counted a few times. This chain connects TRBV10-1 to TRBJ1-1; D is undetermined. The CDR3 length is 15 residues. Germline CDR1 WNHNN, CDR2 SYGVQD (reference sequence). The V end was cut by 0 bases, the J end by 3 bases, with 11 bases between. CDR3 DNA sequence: TGCGCCAGCAGTGAGTCTCGAGGAGCTTACACTGAAGCTTTCTTT. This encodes CASSESRGAYTEAFF.

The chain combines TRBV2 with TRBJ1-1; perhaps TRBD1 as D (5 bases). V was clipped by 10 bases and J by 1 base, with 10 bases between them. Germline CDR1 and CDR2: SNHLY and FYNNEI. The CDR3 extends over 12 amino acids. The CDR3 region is CATGRRNTEAFF. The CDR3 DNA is TGTGCCACGGGACGGAGGAACACTGAAGCTTTCTTT.

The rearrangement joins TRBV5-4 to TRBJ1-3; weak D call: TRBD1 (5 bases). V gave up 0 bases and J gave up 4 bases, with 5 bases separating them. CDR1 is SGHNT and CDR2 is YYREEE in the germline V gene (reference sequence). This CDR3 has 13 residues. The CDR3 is CASSLAGGNTIYF. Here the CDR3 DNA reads TGTGCCAGCAGCTTGGCAGGGGGAAACACCATATATTTT.

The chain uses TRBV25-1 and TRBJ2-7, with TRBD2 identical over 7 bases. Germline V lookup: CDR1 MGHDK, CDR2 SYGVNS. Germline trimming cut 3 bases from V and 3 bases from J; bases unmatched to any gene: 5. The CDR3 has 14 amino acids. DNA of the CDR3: TGTGCCAGCAGTGAGAGGCGGGAGATCTACGAGCAGTACTTC. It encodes CASSERREIYEQYF.

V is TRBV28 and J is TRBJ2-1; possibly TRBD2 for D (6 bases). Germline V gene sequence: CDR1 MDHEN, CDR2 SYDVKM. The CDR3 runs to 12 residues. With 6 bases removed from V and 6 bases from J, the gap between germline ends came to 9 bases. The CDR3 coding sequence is TGTGCCAGCAGCCCCGGGGGCAATGAGCAGTTCTTC. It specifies CASSPGGNEQFF.

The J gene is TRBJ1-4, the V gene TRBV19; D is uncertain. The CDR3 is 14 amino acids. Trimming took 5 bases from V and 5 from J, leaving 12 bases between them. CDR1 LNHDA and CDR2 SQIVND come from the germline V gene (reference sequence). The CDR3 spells CASSLSGRNEKLFF. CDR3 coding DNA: TGTGCCAGTAGTCTGAGCGGACGGAATGAAAAACTGTTTTTT.

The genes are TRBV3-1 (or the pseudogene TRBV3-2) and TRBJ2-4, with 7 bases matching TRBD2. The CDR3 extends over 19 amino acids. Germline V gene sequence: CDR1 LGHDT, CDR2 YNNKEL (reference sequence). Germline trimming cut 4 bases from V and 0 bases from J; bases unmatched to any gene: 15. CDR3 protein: CASSRPLSGGGIAKNIQYF. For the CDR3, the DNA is TGTGCCAGCAGCCGACCTCTATCGGGCGGGGGTATAGCCAAAAACATTCAGTACTTC.

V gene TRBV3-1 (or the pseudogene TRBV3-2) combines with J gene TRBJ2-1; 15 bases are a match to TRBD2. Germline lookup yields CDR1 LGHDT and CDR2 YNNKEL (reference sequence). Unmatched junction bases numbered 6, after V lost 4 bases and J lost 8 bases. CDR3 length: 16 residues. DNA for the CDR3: TGTGCCAGCAGCCCTCGGACTAGCGGGAGGGCCGATGAGCAGTTCTTC. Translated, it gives CASSPRTSGRADEQFF.

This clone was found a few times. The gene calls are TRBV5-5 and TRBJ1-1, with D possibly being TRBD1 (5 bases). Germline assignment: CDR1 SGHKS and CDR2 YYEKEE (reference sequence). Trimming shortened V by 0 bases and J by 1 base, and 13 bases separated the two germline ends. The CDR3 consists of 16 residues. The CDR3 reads CASSLATGTSNTEAFF. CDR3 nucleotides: TGTGCCAGCAGCTTGGCCACCGGGACCTCGAACACTGAAGCTTTCTTT. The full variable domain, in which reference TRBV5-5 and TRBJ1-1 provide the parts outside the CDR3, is DAGVTQSPTHLIKTRGQQVTLRCSPISGHKSVSWYQQVLGQGPQFIFQYYEKEERGRGNFPDRFSARQFPNYSSELNVNALLLGDSALYLCASSLATGTSNTEAFFGQGTRLTVV.

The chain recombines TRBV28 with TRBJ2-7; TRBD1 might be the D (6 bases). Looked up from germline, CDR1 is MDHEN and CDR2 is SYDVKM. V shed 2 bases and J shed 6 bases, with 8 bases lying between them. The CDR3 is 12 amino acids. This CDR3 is CASSLRGSEQYF. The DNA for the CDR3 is TGTGCCAGCAGTTTAAGGGGGTCCGAGCAGTACTTC.

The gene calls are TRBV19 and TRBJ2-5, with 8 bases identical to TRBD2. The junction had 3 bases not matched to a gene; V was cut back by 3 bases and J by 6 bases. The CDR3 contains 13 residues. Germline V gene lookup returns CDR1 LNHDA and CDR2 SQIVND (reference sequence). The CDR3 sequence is CASSMIAGQTQYF. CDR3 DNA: TGTGCCAGTAGTATGATAGCGGGGCAGACCCAGTACTTC.

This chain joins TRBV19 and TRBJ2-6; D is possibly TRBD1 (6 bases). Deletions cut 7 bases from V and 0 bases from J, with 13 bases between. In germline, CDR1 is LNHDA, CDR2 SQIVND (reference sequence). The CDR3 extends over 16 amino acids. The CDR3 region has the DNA TGTGCCAGTATGCGGCCGGACAGCTCTGGGGCCAACGTCCTGACTTTC. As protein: CASMRPDSSGANVLTF.

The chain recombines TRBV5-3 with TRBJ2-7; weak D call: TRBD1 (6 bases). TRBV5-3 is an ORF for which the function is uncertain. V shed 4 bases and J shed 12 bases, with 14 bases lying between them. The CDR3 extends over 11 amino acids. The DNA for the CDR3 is TGTGCCAGAAGCCCTGGGGGCACGTCGTACTTC. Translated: CARSPGGTSYF.